These 28 T cell receptor beta chains were all obtained from the same sample, sequenced in a study of early T cells in non-severe SARS-CoV-2 infection. MiXCR was run by TCRdb on the 5' RACE reads, yielding one entry per CDR3 protein. This sample has over 30,000 distinct CDR3 sequences, with around 5% found just once. Source material: whole blood. The source is an adult who was a healthcare worker with PCR-confirmed SARS-CoV-2 infection or an uninfected control (not recorded which).

There are many counts of this clonotype. The chain carries TRBV19 and TRBJ1-1; TRBD1 matches 9 bases. Per the germline V gene, CDR1 is LNHDA and CDR2 is SQIVND (reference sequence). V gave up 10 bases and J gave up 4 bases; unmatched junction bases: 7. There are 13 residues in the CDR3. This chain's CDR3 is CATSTGGFTEAFF. Written as DNA, the CDR3 is TGTGCCACCTCGACAGGGGGGTTCACTGAAGCTTTCTTT.

Ten or more counts support this clonotype. V is TRBV6-6 and J is TRBJ1-2, with unresolved D. Germline CDR1 MNHNY, CDR2 SVGAGI (reference sequence). V gave up 4 bases and J gave up 8 bases, with 14 bases separating them. CDR3 length: 13 amino acids. The CDR3: CASSSVAAGGYTF. The CDR3 bases are TGTGCCAGCAGTTCGGTCGCGGCGGGAGGCTACACCTTC.

In this sample, this clonotype turned up many times. The chain carries TRBV6-4 and TRBJ1-1; D is undetermined. With 5 bases removed from V and 1 base from J, the gap between germline ends came to 8 bases. Germline CDR1 and CDR2: MRHNA and SNTAGT. The CDR3 runs 13 residues. For the CDR3, the DNA is TGTGCCAGCAGTCGGACGGGGAACACTGAAGCTTTCTTT. Protein: CASSRTGNTEAFF.

This clonotype was seen at least ten times. This chain joins TRBV3-1 and TRBJ2-7; 8 bases are a match to TRBD1. This CDR3 is 14 amino acids long. Germline CDR1 and CDR2: LGHDT and YNNKEL (reference sequence). The V gene end was trimmed by 2 bases and the J gene end by 4 bases; junction bases not matched to a gene: 4. In DNA form, the CDR3 reads TGTGCCAGCAGCCAAAACAGGGGGGAGTACGAGCAGTACTTC. This translates into CASSQNRGEYEQYF.

This clonotype was counted a few times. The rearrangement links TRBV20-1 to TRBJ1-4; D is ambiguous. The CDR3 covers 12 residues. The germline gives CDR1 DFQATT, CDR2 SNEGSKA (reference sequence). V lost 6 bases and J lost 8, with 13 bases in between. CDR3 protein: CSAPNLGEKLFF. The CDR3 DNA reads as TGCAGTGCCCCCAACCTTGGAGAAAAACTGTTTTTT.

This clonotype appeared many times. The chain combines TRBV28 with TRBJ1-4, with TRBD1 as a possible D gene (6 bases). CDR3 length: 15 amino acids. Trimming shortened V by 6 bases and J by 8 bases, and 19 bases separated the two germline ends. The germline gives CDR1 MDHEN, CDR2 SYDVKM. The CDR3: CASRGGTARGEKLFF. The CDR3 DNA reads TGTGCCAGCAGAGGAGGGACGGCGAGGGGGGAAAAACTGTTTTTT.

This clonotype is medium-sized. This rearrangement joins TRBV4-1 to TRBJ2-3; D is perhaps TRBD2 (5 bases). CDR1 MGHRA and CDR2 YSYEKL come from the germline V gene. V was cut by 4 bases and J by 3 bases, with 17 bases left in between. The CDR3 sequence is 16 residues long. The CDR3 bases are TGCGCCAGCAGCCCCCTCCTAGCAGTGGTAACAGATACGCAGTATTTT. Translating gives CASSPLLAVVTDTQYF.

Many counts were recorded for this clonotype. The chain recombines TRBV25-1 with TRBJ1-2, with D possibly being TRBD1 (6 bases). The CDR3 length is 14 residues. The germline gives CDR1 MGHDK, CDR2 SYGVNS. The V end lost 3 bases, the J end lost 6 bases, and 14 bases lay between the germline ends. The CDR3 bases are TGTGCCAGCAGTGATATGGGGGGGCCTGATGGCTACACCTTC. Translation: CASSDMGGPDGYTF.

Many counts were recorded for this clonotype. The genes are TRBV7-6 and TRBJ1-4; TRBD1 aligns across 9 bases. The trim removed 5 bases at V and 8 bases at J, leaving 9 bases unmatched. The CDR3 is 15 amino acids. Germline V gene lookup returns CDR1 SGHVS and CDR2 FNYEAQ. CDR3 amino acids: CASSPSLGQGEKLFF. CDR3 DNA: TGTGCCAGCAGCCCGTCTTTAGGACAGGGGGAAAAACTGTTTTTT.

This clonotype was seen repeatedly, ten times or more. The chain joins TRBV25-1 to TRBJ1-4; 7 nucleotides agree with TRBD1. CDR3 length: 15 residues. Germline V CDR1 and CDR2: MGHDK, SYGVNS. Trimming removed 6 bases from V and 8 bases from J; junction bases left unmatched: 12. As DNA, the CDR3 is TGTGCCAGCAGCCTCCCGAGGGGGCGCGCCGAAAAACTGTTTTTT. It specifies CASSLPRGRAEKLFF.

This clonotype occurred many times. This chain joins TRBV7-3 and TRBJ2-2; D remains ambiguous. This CDR3 spans 14 amino acids. The V end was cut by 4 bases, the J end by 7 bases, with 13 bases between. The V gene's germline CDR1 is SGHTA and CDR2 FQGTGA. CDR3 region: CASSSGPSGGELFF. The CDR3 nucleotides read TGTGCCAGCAGCTCCGGGCCCTCTGGCGGGGAGCTGTTTTTT.

This rearrangement joins TRBV10-3 to TRBJ2-7; no clear D. V dropped 2 bases and J dropped 0 bases, with 8 bases sitting between them. The CDR3 totals 14 residues. The V gene's germline CDR1 is ENHRY and CDR2 SYGVKD. CDR3 residues: CAISETLYSYEQYF. The CDR3 DNA follows: TGTGCCATCAGTGAGACTCTCTACTCCTACGAGCAGTACTTC.

This clonotype was picked up many times. The V gene is TRBV6-1, the J gene TRBJ2-7, with 7 positions matching TRBD2. Germline loops: CDR1 MNHNS, CDR2 SASEGT. V trimming: 3 bases; J trimming: 1 base; junction bases outside the gene matches: 0. The CDR3 consists of 13 residues. The CDR3 DNA is TGTGCCAGCAGTGAGGGACTATCCTACGAGCAGTACTTC. Amino acids: CASSEGLSYEQYF.

Comments on this clonotype: A read error is likely, as this CDR3 ends without the conserved phenylalanine or tryptophan. The chain carries TRBV5-1 and TRBJ2-3; D unresolved. V lost 4 bases, J lost 0 bases, and 18 bases lay in between. The germline V gene encodes CDR1 SGHRS and CDR2 YFSETQ. CDR3 length equals 17 residues. The CDR3 DNA reads as TGCGCCAGCAGCCCAAGGACGCTTCATTCTAGCACAGATACGCAGTATTAT. Translation: CASSPRTLHSSTDTQYY.

This clonotype was detected ten times or more. V is TRBV20-1 and J is TRBJ1-1; D unresolved. Per the germline V gene, CDR1 is DFQATT and CDR2 is SNEGSKA (reference sequence). The CDR3 is made up of 11 amino acids. In DNA form, the CDR3 reads TGCAGGACCATTATGAACACTGAAGCTTTCTTT. It yields the protein CRTIMNTEAFF.

This clonotype was observed at least ten times. The chain is built from TRBV7-8 and TRBJ2-3; D gene ambiguous. This CDR3 comprises 13 residues. CDR1 is SGHVS and CDR2 is FQNEAQ in the germline V gene. The V end was cut by 4 bases, the J end by 0 bases, with 5 bases between. In DNA, the CDR3 is TGTGCCAGCAGCTCGTTGAGCACAGATACGCAGTATTTT. The encoded protein is CASSSLSTDTQYF.

This clonotype was observed a few times. The chain carries TRBV6-5 and TRBJ2-2; TRBD2 matches at 9 bases. There are 19 residues in the CDR3. The junction had 13 bases not matched to a gene; V was cut back by 5 bases and J by 0 bases. In germline, CDR1 is MNHEY, CDR2 SVGAGI. The CDR3 region has the DNA TGTGCCAGCAGTCCCTGGGGACACTTAGCGGGGGCGAACACCGGGGAGCTGTTTTTT. Protein product: CASSPWGHLAGANTGELFF.

This clonotype was counted only a few times. The gene calls are TRBV12-3 or TRBV12-4 and TRBJ2-1, with 12 bases lining up with TRBD2. The CDR3 totals 16 residues. Trimming at V came to 6 bases and at J to 0 bases, leaving 3 bases not matched to a gene. The CDR3 nucleotides are TGTGCCAGCAGGACTAGCGGGGGATCCTCCTACAATGAGCAGTTCTTC. Amino acid sequence: CASRTSGGSSYNEQFF.

In its sample, this clonotype was seen many times. The V call is TRBV4-1, the J call TRBJ2-7, with D unresolved. This CDR3 is 16 amino acids long. CDR1 is MGHRA, CDR2 YSYEKL, per germline. V was trimmed by 0 bases and J by 3 bases, leaving 15 bases between them. The CDR3 loop is CASSQEGQASFYEQYF. DNA of the CDR3: TGCGCCAGCAGCCAAGAAGGGCAAGCGTCTTTCTACGAGCAGTACTTC.

In its sample, this clonotype was seen many times. The CDR3 loop reads CASSLSGGGNTIYF. The CDR3 nucleotides are TGCGCCAGCAGCTTGAGCGGAGGTGGAAACACCATATATTTT. V gene TRBV5-1 combines with J gene TRBJ1-3; D gene unclear. Trimming took 1 base from V and 3 from J, leaving 8 bases between them. Germline V CDR1 and CDR2: SGHRS, YFSETQ. The CDR3 covers 14 residues.

The J gene is TRBJ1-3, the V gene TRBV4-2, with D perhaps matching TRBD1 (6 bases). Germline loops: CDR1 LGHNA, CDR2 YNFKEQ. The length of the CDR3 is 16 residues. V dropped 0 bases and J dropped 0 bases, with 9 bases sitting between them. CDR3: CASSQEGTNSGNTIYF. The CDR3 DNA is TGTGCCAGCAGCCAAGAGGGGACAAACTCTGGAAACACCATATATTTT.

CDR3 in amino acids: CASSERTRNTQYF. Here the CDR3 DNA reads TGTGCCAGCAGTGAAAGGACTAGAAATACGCAGTATTTT. The V gene is TRBV2, the J gene TRBJ2-3; TRBD2 matches 7 bases. The length of the CDR3 is 13 residues. The germline gives CDR1 SNHLY, CDR2 FYNNEI. V trimming: 2 bases; J trimming: 7 bases; junction bases outside the gene matches: 3.

This clonotype was detected many times. The chain carries TRBV12-3 or TRBV12-4 and TRBJ1-1; TRBD1 might be the D (5 bases). The V end lost 3 bases, the J end lost 3 bases, and 11 bases lay between the germline ends. CDR3 length: 14 amino acids. The CDR3 DNA reads as TGTGCCAGCAGTTTCGGGACTGAGTACACTGAAGCTTTCTTT. Residues: CASSFGTEYTEAFF.

The CDR3 loop is CAISEPREGDTQYF. In nucleotides, the CDR3 is TGTGCCATCAGTGAACCCAGGGAAGGAGATACGCAGTATTTT. V gene TRBV10-3 combines with J gene TRBJ2-3, with D tentatively TRBD1 (5 bases). Germline V gene sequence: CDR1 ENHRY, CDR2 SYGVKD. Trimming left V 3 bases short and J 5 bases short, with 12 bases between. This CDR3 spans 14 amino acids.

This clonotype was seen repeatedly, ten times or more. This chain joins TRBV6-6 and TRBJ2-7; TRBD1 agrees at 8 bases. Germline V gene lookup returns CDR1 MNHNY and CDR2 SVGAGI (reference sequence). Unmatched junction bases numbered 3, after V lost 8 bases and J lost 0 bases. CDR3 length: 13 residues. CDR3 in amino acids: CASEDRASYEQYF. The CDR3, as DNA: TGTGCCAGCGAGGACAGGGCCTCCTACGAGCAGTACTTC.

A few counts support this clonotype. The rearrangement joins TRBV4-1 to TRBJ2-1; 9 bases are a match to TRBD1. This CDR3 has 14 amino acids. V shed 3 bases, J shed 8 bases, and the junction held 5 bases outside the gene matches. Looked up from germline, CDR1 is MGHRA and CDR2 is YSYEKL. The CDR3 here is CASSQGQGSDEQFF. The CDR3 DNA reads TGCGCCAGCAGCCAGGGACAGGGTAGCGATGAGCAGTTCTTC.

Many counts were recorded for this clonotype. The chain links TRBV5-1 to TRBJ1-1; possible D gene TRBD1, 5 bases. Trimming left V 1 base short and J 2 bases short, with 15 bases between. The CDR3 consists of 16 residues. In germline, CDR1 is SGHRS, CDR2 YFSETQ. The CDR3 bases are TGCGCCAGCAGCTTGTCACGGGGAGGGGATAACACTGAAGCTTTCTTT. Its protein product is CASSLSRGGDNTEAFF.

This clonotype was found many times. This chain's CDR3 is CASSQDPPGWDNSPLHF. The CDR3 DNA reads TGCGCCAGCAGCCAAGACCCCCCGGGATGGGATAATTCACCCCTCCACTTT. V is TRBV4-3 and J is TRBJ1-6, with D unresolved. CDR3 size: 17 residues. V lost 0 bases to trimming and J lost 5 bases, with 14 bases between them. In germline, CDR1 is LGHNA, CDR2 YSLEER.